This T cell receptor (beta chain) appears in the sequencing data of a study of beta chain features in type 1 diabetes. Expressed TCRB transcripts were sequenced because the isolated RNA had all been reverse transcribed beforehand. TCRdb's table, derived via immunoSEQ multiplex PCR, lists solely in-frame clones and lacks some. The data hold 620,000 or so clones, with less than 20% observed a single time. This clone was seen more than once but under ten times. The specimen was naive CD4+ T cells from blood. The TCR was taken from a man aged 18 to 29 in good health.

The CDR3 reads CASSFSQGITDTQYF. The CDR3 DNA is TGTGCCAGCAGCTTCTCACAAGGGATCACAGATACGCAGTATTTT. This rearrangement joins TRBV7-2 to TRBJ2-3; D ambiguous. This CDR3 spans 15 amino acids. CDR1 SGHTA and CDR2 FQGNSA come from the germline V gene. Deletions cut 3 bases from V and 2 bases from J, with 12 bases between. The full variable domain, its missing parts supplied by reference TRBV7-2 and TRBJ2-3, is GAGVSQSPSNKVTEKGKDVELRCDPISGHTALYWYRQSLGQGLEFLIYFQGNSAPDKSGLPSDRFSAERTGGSVSTLTIQRTQQEDSAVYLCASSFSQGITDTQYFGPGTRLTVL.